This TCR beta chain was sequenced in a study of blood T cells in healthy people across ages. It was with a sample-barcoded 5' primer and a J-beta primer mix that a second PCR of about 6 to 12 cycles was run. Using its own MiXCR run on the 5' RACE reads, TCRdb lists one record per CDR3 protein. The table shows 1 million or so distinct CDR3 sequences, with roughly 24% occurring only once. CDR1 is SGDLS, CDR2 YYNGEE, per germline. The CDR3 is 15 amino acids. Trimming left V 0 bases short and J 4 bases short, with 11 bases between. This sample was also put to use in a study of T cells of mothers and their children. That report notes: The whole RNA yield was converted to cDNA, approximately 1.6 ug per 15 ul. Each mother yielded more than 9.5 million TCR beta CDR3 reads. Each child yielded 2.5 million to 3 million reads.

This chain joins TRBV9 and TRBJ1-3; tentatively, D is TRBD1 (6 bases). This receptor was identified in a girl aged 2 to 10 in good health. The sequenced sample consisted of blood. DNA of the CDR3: TGTGCCAGCAGCGTAGAGGGGGTAGCCGGAAACACCATATATTTT. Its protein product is CASSVEGVAGNTIYF. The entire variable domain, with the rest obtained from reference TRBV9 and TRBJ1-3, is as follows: DSGVTQTPKHLITATGQRVTLRCSPRSGDLSVYWYQQSLDQGLQFLIQYYNGEERAKGNILERFSAQQFPDLHSELNLSSLELGDSALYFCASSVEGVAGNTIYFGEGSWLTVV.